This T cell receptor beta chain emerged from a study of blood T cell repertoires in COVID-19. The data were produced by immunoSEQ multiplex PCR, yet TCRdb's version contains in-frame clones alone and is incomplete. The table has over 70,000 clones, around 80% seen once. The CDR3 runs to 15 residues. Germline CDR1 is LNHDA and CDR2 is SQIVND (reference sequence). Unmatched junction bases numbered 2, after V lost 3 bases and J lost 6 bases. The source of this sequence is a man aged 55 to 70 with acute or convalescent COVID-19. Sequences were obtained from peripheral blood. The chain uses TRBV19 and TRBJ2-2, with 12 bases identical to TRBD2. The CDR3 sequence: CASSMSSGGAGELFF. The CDR3 region has the DNA TGTGCCAGTAGTATGTCTAGCGGGGGGGCCGGGGAGCTGTTTTTT.